The text below deals with one T cell receptor beta chain. The antigen is not known. The record originates from a study of T-cell reconstitution after alpha-beta-depleted transplantation in children. Study-wide findings and caveats: Reports say that about two months after transplant, the alpha-beta T cells came out of several hundred graft clones that had expanded.

Unique molecular identifiers were incorporated during preparation of the TCRbeta library. TCRdb reanalysed the PCR reads using MiXCR and keeps one entry per CDR3 protein. The sample consists of roughly 400,000 distinct CDR3 sequences, roughly 44% of them appearing once. The sample in question was PBMCs, obtained before TCRalphabeta/CD19-depleted stem cell transplant. This clonotype was sampled from a girl under 10 years old with aplastic anemia, due to receive a stem cell transplant.

The CDR3, as DNA: TGTGCCAGCAGCGCATCCCCCGGGGGGCGCGATGGCTACACCTTC. This sequence encodes CASSASPGGRDGYTF. This sequence joins TRBV7-2 and TRBJ1-2; a weak D match, TRBD1 (6 bases). The V gene's germline CDR1 is SGHTA and CDR2 FQGNSA. The V gene lost 5 bases and the J gene lost 6 bases, with 19 bases spanning the gap. CDR3 size: 15 residues.